A single sample gave rise to the 19 T cell receptor beta chains below, sequenced in a study of blood T cell repertoires in COVID-19. Repertoires were generated with immunoSEQ multiplex PCR, while TCRdb's copy carries only in-frame clones and drops some. The table includes roughly 200,000 clones, about nine tenths detected once. Input material: peripheral blood. These receptors all come from a man aged 18 to 29 with active or convalescent COVID-19.

The chain joins TRBV9 to TRBJ1-6; tentatively, D is TRBD1 (5 bases). CDR1 and CDR2 (germline): SGDLS, YYNGEE. Trimming stripped 0 bases from V and 7 bases from J, with 17 bases between. The CDR3 length is 17 residues. The CDR3 DNA follows: TGTGCCAGCAGCGTAGGCCAGGGTTATGAAGGGAATTCACCCCTCCACTTT. Its protein is CASSVGQGYEGNSPLHF.

The chain employs TRBV10-3 and TRBJ2-2, with 12 bases fitting TRBD1. Germline assignment: CDR1 ENHRY and CDR2 SYGVKD. There are 14 residues in the CDR3. V was pared by 10 bases and J by 7 bases, with 7 bases of the junction left unmatched. The CDR3 sequence: CATTGQGADGELFF. CDR3 DNA sequence: TGTGCCACCACGGGACAGGGGGCCGACGGGGAGCTGTTTTTT.

V and J are TRBV5-1 and TRBJ1-6; 7 nucleotides line up with TRBD1. Germline V lookup: CDR1 SGHRS, CDR2 YFSETQ. V trimming: 4 bases; J trimming: 5 bases; junction bases outside the gene matches: 6. The CDR3 is 15 amino acids. CDR3 sequence reads: CASSRRQGNNSPLHF. The CDR3 coding sequence is TGCGCCAGCAGCCGCCGACAGGGAAATAATTCACCCCTCCACTTT.

V gene TRBV18 combines with J gene TRBJ2-2, with 8 bases that match TRBD2. CDR3 length equals 18 residues. Germline CDR1 is KGHSH and CDR2 is LQKENI. The V and J ends lost 1 base and 4 bases, in that order; junction bases with no gene match: 11. This CDR3 reads CASSPRRMAGGSTGELFF. CDR3 nucleotide sequence: TGTGCCAGCTCACCACGTAGGATGGCGGGAGGCTCCACCGGGGAGCTGTTTTTT. Variable domain in full (rest from reference TRBV18 and TRBJ2-2): NAGVMQNPRHLVRRRGQEARLRCSPMKGHSHVYWYRQLPEEGLKFMVYLQKENIIDESGMPKERFSAEFPKEGPSILRIQQVVRGDSAAYFCASSPRRMAGGSTGELFFGEGSRLTVL.

The chain employs TRBV10-3 and TRBJ2-3, with D possibly matching TRBD2 (5 bases). Germline lookup yields CDR1 ENHRY and CDR2 SYGVKD. CDR3 size: 15 residues. With 8 bases removed from V and 0 bases from J, the gap between germline ends came to 15 bases. The CDR3 sequence is CAIGGLMGSTDTQYF. In DNA form, the CDR3 reads TGTGCCATCGGCGGGTTAATGGGGAGCACAGATACGCAGTATTTT.

The rearrangement joins TRBV6-5 to TRBJ1-4; perhaps TRBD1 as D (6 bases). The CDR3 spans 15 residues. The V end was cut by 2 bases, the J end by 2 bases, with 9 bases between. CDR1 MNHEY and CDR2 SVGAGI come from the germline V gene. CDR3 nucleotide sequence: TGTGCCAGCAGTTACGAAGGGGGTACTAATGAAAAACTGTTTTTT. It translates to CASSYEGGTNEKLFF.

The rearrangement links TRBV30 to TRBJ1-4; no definite D call. Germline V gene lookup returns CDR1 GTSNPN and CDR2 SVGIG (reference sequence). The CDR3 totals 15 residues. V was trimmed by 3 bases and J by 2 bases, leaving 13 bases between them. DNA for the CDR3: TGTGCCTGGAGCGCTCCTTCAGTTACTAATGAAAAACTGTTTTTT. Its translation is CAWSAPSVTNEKLFF.

This clone was picked up one time. This chain joins TRBV11-2 and TRBJ2-1, with TRBD2 matching 14 bases. The germline CDR1 and CDR2 sequences are SGHAT and FQNNGV. The V and J ends lost 0 bases and 8 bases, in that order; junction bases with no gene match: 12. The length of the CDR3 is 19 residues. The CDR3 loop reads CASSLELVGTSGRYHEQFF. For the CDR3, the DNA is TGTGCCAGCAGCTTAGAACTCGTGGGGACTAGCGGGAGATACCATGAGCAGTTCTTC.

V usage is TRBV6-1 and J usage is TRBJ1-5; the match to TRBD1 covers 9 bases. V was clipped by 4 bases and J by 7 bases; unmatched bases: 23. The CDR3 is 20 amino acids. CDR1 and CDR2 from the germline V gene are MNHNS and SASEGT. The CDR3 spells CASSGKSGTGRDARDQPQHF. The CDR3, as DNA: TGTGCCAGCAGTGGTAAATCAGGGACAGGGAGAGACGCCCGTGACCAGCCCCAGCATTTT.

The J gene is TRBJ2-2, the V gene TRBV4-3, with D perhaps matching TRBD1 (5 bases). V was clipped by 0 bases and J by 2 bases, with 7 bases between them. CDR3 length equals 15 residues. Germline CDR1 is LGHNA and CDR2 is YSLEER. CDR3 residues: CASSQDRVNTGELFF. The CDR3 bases are TGCGCCAGCAGCCAAGACAGGGTTAACACCGGGGAGCTGTTTTTT.

The chain employs TRBV7-9 and TRBJ1-2; maybe TRBD1 (5 bases). The germline CDR1 and CDR2 sequences are SEHNR and FQNEAQ (reference sequence). The ends were cut back, 3 bases at V and 5 bases at J, with 16 bases in the middle. The CDR3 spans 15 residues. The CDR3 loop is CASSFPGGISYGYTF. DNA for the CDR3: TGTGCCAGCAGCTTTCCGGGGGGAATCTCATATGGCTACACCTTC.

V and J are TRBV7-8 and TRBJ1-1; D unclear. Trimming shortened V by 1 base and J by 4 bases, and 13 bases separated the two germline ends. CDR1 SGHVS and CDR2 FQNEAQ come from the germline V gene. This CDR3 has 15 amino acids. The CDR3 loop reads CASSLGVGRGTEAFF. CDR3 in DNA: TGTGCCAGCAGCTTAGGGGTCGGGAGAGGCACTGAAGCTTTCTTT.

The chain has TRBV5-1 and TRBJ2-5; D call uncertain. Per germline, CDR1 SGHRS and CDR2 YFSETQ. V was cut by 2 bases and J by 2 bases, with 7 bases left in between. This CDR3 has 13 amino acids. The CDR3 nucleotides are TGCGCCAGCAGCTTTTCCAGACAAGAGACCCAGTACTTC. It specifies CASSFSRQETQYF.

The chain is built from TRBV27 and TRBJ1-1, with TRBD1 identical over 9 bases. Germline V gives CDR1 MNHEY, CDR2 SMNVEV (reference sequence). The CDR3 covers 13 residues. The trim removed 4 bases at V and 5 bases at J, leaving 2 bases unmatched. This CDR3 reads CASSWDRATEAFF. In DNA, the CDR3 is TGTGCCAGCAGTTGGGACAGGGCAACTGAAGCTTTCTTT.

The V and J genes are TRBV14 and TRBJ1-6, with no clear D. V was shortened by 1 base and J by 6 bases, with 7 bases between the two germline ends. CDR3 length equals 14 residues. Germline assignment: CDR1 SGHDN and CDR2 FVKESK. CDR3 protein: CASSQVGLNSPLHF. DNA for the CDR3: TGTGCCAGCAGCCAAGTCGGACTTAATTCACCCCTCCACTTT.

The V and J genes are TRBV27 and TRBJ2-3; 9 bases are a match to TRBD2. The germline gives CDR1 MNHEY, CDR2 SMNVEV (reference sequence). With 4 bases clipped from V and 2 bases from J, the junction kept 7 bases outside the gene matches. This CDR3 region has 16 residues. DNA for the CDR3: TGTGCCAGCAGTTCTTTCCAGCGGGAGGCCACAGATACGCAGTATTTT. Residues: CASSSFQREATDTQYF.

As concerns this clone: The same CDR3 also results from other DNA sequences found in this sample. The chain links TRBV5-1 to TRBJ2-3, with D perhaps TRBD1 (5 bases). V was shortened by 0 bases and J by 0 bases, with 11 bases between the two germline ends. The length of the CDR3 is 16 residues. Germline CDR1 reads SGHRS; CDR2 reads YFSETQ. CDR3 DNA sequence: TGCGCCAGCAGCTTGGCCCTGGCAGGGAGCACAGATACGCAGTATTTT. Its translation: CASSLALAGSTDTQYF.

This chain joins TRBV19 and TRBJ1-3, with unresolved D. Per germline, CDR1 LNHDA and CDR2 SQIVND (reference sequence). V lost 3 bases and J 1 base, leaving 10 bases between the germline ends. This CDR3 has 15 residues. For the CDR3, the DNA is TGTGCCAGTAGTATTGTTGTCCATTCTGGAAACACCATATATTTT. Translating gives CASSIVVHSGNTIYF.

V gene TRBV11-2 combines with J gene TRBJ2-3, with D perhaps TRBD2 (5 bases). The CDR3 contains 15 residues. CDR1 and CDR2 (germline): SGHAT, FQNNGV. Trimming left V 5 bases short and J 3 bases short, with 15 bases between. CDR3 bases: TGTGCCAGCAGCCCGATGAGGGCCGCGACAGATACGCAGTATTTT. Translating gives CASSPMRAATDTQYF. Filled out from reference TRBV11-2 and TRBJ2-3, the complete variable domain reads EAGVAQSPRYKIIEKRQSVAFWCNPISGHATLYWYQQILGQGPKLLIQFQNNGVVDDSQLPKDRFSAERLKGVDSTLKIQPAKLEDSAVYLCASSPMRAATDTQYFGPGTRLTVL.